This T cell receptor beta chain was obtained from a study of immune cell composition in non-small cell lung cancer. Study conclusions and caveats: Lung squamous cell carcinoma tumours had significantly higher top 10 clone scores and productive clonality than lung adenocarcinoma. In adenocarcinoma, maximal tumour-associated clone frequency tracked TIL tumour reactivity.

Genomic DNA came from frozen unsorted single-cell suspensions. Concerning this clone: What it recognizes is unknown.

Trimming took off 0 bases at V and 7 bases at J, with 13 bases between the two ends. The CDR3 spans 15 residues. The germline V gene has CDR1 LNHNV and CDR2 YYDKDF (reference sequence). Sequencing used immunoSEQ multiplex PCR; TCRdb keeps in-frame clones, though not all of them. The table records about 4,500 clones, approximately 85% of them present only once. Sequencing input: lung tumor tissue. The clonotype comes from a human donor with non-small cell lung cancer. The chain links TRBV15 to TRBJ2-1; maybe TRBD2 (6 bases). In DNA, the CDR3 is TGTGCCACCAGCAGAGATCCCGGGACTTTAAATGAGCAGTTCTTC. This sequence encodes CATSRDPGTLNEQFF.